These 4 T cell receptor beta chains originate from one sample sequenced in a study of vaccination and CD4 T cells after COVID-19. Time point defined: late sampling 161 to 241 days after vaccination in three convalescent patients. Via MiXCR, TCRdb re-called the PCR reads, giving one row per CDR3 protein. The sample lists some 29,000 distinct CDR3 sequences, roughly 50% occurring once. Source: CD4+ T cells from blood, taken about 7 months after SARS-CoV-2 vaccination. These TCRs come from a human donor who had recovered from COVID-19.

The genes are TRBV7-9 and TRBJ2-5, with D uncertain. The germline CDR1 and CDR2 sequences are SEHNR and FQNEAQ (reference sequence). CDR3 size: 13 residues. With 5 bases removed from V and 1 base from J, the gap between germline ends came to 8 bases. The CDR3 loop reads CASSPDPQETQYF. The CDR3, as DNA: TGTGCCAGCAGCCCGGACCCCCAAGAGACCCAGTACTTC.

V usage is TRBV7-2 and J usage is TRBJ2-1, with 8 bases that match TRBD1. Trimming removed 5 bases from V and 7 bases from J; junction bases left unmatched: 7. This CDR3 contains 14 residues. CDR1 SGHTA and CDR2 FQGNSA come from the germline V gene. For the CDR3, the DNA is TGTGCCAGCAGCGGAACCCGACAGGGGAATGAGCAGTTCTTC. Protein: CASSGTRQGNEQFF.

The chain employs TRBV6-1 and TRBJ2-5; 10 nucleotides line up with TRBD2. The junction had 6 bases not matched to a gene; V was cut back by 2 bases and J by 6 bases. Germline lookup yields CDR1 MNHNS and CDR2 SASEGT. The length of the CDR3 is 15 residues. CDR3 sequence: CASSESASGSQTQYF. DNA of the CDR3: TGTGCCAGCAGTGAAAGTGCTAGCGGGAGCCAGACCCAGTACTTC.

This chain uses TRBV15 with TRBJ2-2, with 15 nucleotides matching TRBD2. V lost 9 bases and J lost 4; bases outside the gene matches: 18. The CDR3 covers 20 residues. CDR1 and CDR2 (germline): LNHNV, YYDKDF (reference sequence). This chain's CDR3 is CATNKMGQGTSGRFTGELFF. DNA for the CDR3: TGTGCCACAAACAAAATGGGACAGGGGACTAGCGGGAGGTTCACCGGGGAGCTGTTTTTT.